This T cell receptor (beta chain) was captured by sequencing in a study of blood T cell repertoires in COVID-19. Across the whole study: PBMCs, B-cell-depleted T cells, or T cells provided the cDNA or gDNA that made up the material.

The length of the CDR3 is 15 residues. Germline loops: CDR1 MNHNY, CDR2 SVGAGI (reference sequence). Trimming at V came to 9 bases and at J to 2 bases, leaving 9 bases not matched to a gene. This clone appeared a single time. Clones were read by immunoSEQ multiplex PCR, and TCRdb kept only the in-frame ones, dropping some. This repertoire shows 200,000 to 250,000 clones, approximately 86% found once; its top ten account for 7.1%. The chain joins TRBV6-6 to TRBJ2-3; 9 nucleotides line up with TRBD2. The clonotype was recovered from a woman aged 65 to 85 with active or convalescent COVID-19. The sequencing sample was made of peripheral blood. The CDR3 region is CASSLSGGHTDTQYF. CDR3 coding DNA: TGTGCCAGTAGCCTTAGCGGGGGCCACACAGATACGCAGTATTTT.